This record covers a single TCR beta chain. Its antigen is currently unknown. The record originates from a study of OX40 agonist ivuxolimab in advanced cancers. This table comes from immunoSEQ multiplex PCR, and its TCRdb copy is limited to in-frame clones, with some not included. This sample has around 70,000 clones, with about 82% found just once. Per the germline V gene, CDR1 is SEHNR and CDR2 is FQNEAQ (reference sequence). This CDR3 contains 13 residues. V lost 5 bases, J lost 2 bases, and 9 bases lay in between. Whole-study findings and limits: Low levels of normalized T-cell clonal expansion also appeared in some nonresponders.

The source was CD4+ or CD8+ T cells sorted from blood, collected in a trial of the OX40 agonist ivuxolimab. The J gene is TRBJ1-2, the V gene TRBV7-9, with D perhaps TRBD1 (5 bases). The TCR comes from an adult with an advanced solid tumor such as melanoma, head and neck, liver or kidney cancer. CDR3 amino acids: CASSRDGNYGYTF. The CDR3 DNA reads as TGTGCCAGCAGCCGGGACGGCAACTATGGCTACACCTTC.